Listed below are T cell receptor beta chains from one sample, sequenced in a study of T cells expressing NK-cell markers. TCRdb reprocessed the 5' RACE reads and reports one entry per CDR3 protein, with no DNA. The sample shows under 600,000 distinct CDR3 sequences, and 1.4% sits with its ten largest clones. The sample comprised blood T cells: a sorted CD56 or NKG2C T cell subset, CD4+ or CD8+ T cells, or bulk PBMC T cells (not recorded which). The origin of the receptors is a woman in her forties or fifties in good health. CDR3s include the opening cysteine and the closing phenylalanine or tryptophan.

j_call,v_call,cdr3_aa
TRBJ1-2,TRBV5-1,CASSLVQGPIYGYTF
TRBJ2-3,TRBV25-1,CASSENRKGRTDTQYF
TRBJ2-2,TRBV6-5,CASSYSEVLAGRTGELFF
TRBJ2-3,TRBV20-1,CSARGTSGNGYTQYF
TRBJ2-1,TRBV12-3/TRBV12-4,CASRPPTAKEQFF
TRBJ2-6,TRBV20-1,CSARAGTISGANVLTF
TRBJ2-5,TRBV7-9,CASSFGGLRGPSVGETQYF
TRBJ2-3,TRBV5-1,CASSLESDGHTDTQYF
TRBJ2-1,TRBV6-6,CASSYSAASGSNPRVQFF
TRBJ2-1,TRBV7-2,CASSLASSGFAQSIYNEQFF
TRBJ2-1,TRBV29-1,CSVAGTSGRPSYNEQFF
TRBJ2-1,TRBV29-1,CSVGLGRRGSLGSYNEQFF
TRBJ1-2,TRBV5-1,CASSFQQGADYGYTF
TRBJ2-3,TRBV5-4,CASSAGGTTDTQYF
TRBJ2-2,TRBV11-3,CASSPLGANTGELFF
TRBJ2-5,TRBV2,CASRLDRGSRETQYF
TRBJ2-3,TRBV20-1,CSASTGTPGLAGRKDTQYF
TRBJ2-5,TRBV24-1,CATSEYESGQETQYF
TRBJ2-2,TRBV7-8,CASSLLERRGELFF
TRBJ2-1,TRBV7-2,CASSPPGRPNEQFF
TRBJ2-1,TRBV20-1,CSASNGISNEQFF
TRBJ2-1,TRBV5-1,CASSTSGTQQFF
TRBJ2-1,TRBV7-6,CASSPGEGLAKYNEQFF
TRBJ2-5,TRBV3-1,CASSRAGGEVETQYF
TRBJ2-1,TRBV11-3,CASSLVTNNEQFF
TRBJ1-4,TRBV9,CASSVSGNEKLFF
TRBJ2-7,TRBV27,CASSFRETYEQYF
TRBJ2-3,TRBV12-3/TRBV12-4,CASSYLSGRANTQYF
TRBJ2-1,TRBV29-1,CSVIERGNNEQFF
TRBJ1-1,TRBV4-1,CASSSGDRGGTEAFF
TRBJ2-3,TRBV7-2,CASSELSTDTQYF
TRBJ1-1,TRBV20-1,CSARRTGLPTEAFF
TRBJ2-1,TRBV19,CASSVLTHEQFF
TRBJ1-4,TRBV19,CASKVRGNEKLFF
TRBJ2-5,TRBV20-1,CSARGTSSQETQYF
TRBJ2-1,TRBV7-8,CASSRSGTSYNEQFF
TRBJ1-1,TRBV5-1,CASRDRTGGRGTEAFF
TRBJ2-5,TRBV7-2,CASSLAPSLEETQYF
TRBJ1-1,TRBV20-1,CSARDAQTLGEAFF
TRBJ2-1,TRBV24-1,CATSEPQDRSQFF
TRBJ2-5,TRBV12-3/TRBV12-4,CASKDSEETQYF
TRBJ2-2,TRBV10-3,CAISESRGRADTNTGELFF
TRBJ1-3,TRBV12-3/TRBV12-4,CASSFAERSGNTIYF
TRBJ2-5,TRBV7-3,CATALASGSGETQYF
TRBJ2-3,TRBV11-2,CASSLWLAGGLSDTQYF
TRBJ2-5,TRBV5-6,CASSPLEGREQETQYF
TRBJ2-2,TRBV7-2,CASGIPGLRPGELFF
TRBJ2-2,TRBV18,CASSPDRGIGELFF
TRBJ2-3,TRBV6-5,CASSSSGASGPIARDTQYF
TRBJ2-1,TRBV11-2,CASSSYRDSRAFF
TRBJ1-1,TRBV21-1,CASSKTPDSPMNTEAFF
TRBJ2-7,TRBV3-1,CASRDGHEQYF
TRBJ1-5,TRBV12-3/TRBV12-4,CASRYGTGLSGGNQPQHF
TRBJ2-5,TRBV7-8,CASSLTDPPAGETQYF
TRBJ2-5,TRBV2,CASRWDLPGTQYF
TRBJ2-2,TRBV7-8,CASSLVGFPYTGELFF
TRBJ2-7,TRBV12-3/TRBV12-4,CASSFRQGRREQYF
TRBJ2-2,TRBV12-3/TRBV12-4,CASSLALGENTGELFF
TRBJ1-2,TRBV6-1,CASSVTGANYGYTF
TRBJ2-1,TRBV10-3,CAISRTGQGEQFF